The following is a TCR beta chain sequence with its context. Its specificity is unknown. Additional DNA sequences in this sample encode the identical CDR3. These data originate in a study of cytomegalovirus exposure and HLA in healthy donors. Notes on the study in general: Among donors in an Asian-associated ancestry cluster, a later analysis reportedly found fewer N-insertions than the approximately 670-donor mean. Analysis was carried out at a later point, and it linked a missense DCLRE1C variant to TCR beta V- and J-gene trimming.

It was with 60 Vbeta and 13 Jbeta primers that the PCR ran. Measured with immunoSEQ multiplex PCR; TCRdb has only the in-frame clones, and not every one. The sample includes 95,000 to 150,000 clones, 80% of them seen just once. Losses at the gene ends were 6 bases for V and 3 bases for J; bases not matched to a gene: 5. Germline V gene lookup returns CDR1 SQVTM and CDR2 ANQGSEA. This CDR3 is built from 13 residues. Source material: PBMCs. This sequence originates from a man aged 30 to 45 in good health and CMV-seropositive. This chain links TRBV29-1 with TRBJ2-3, with 8 bases aligning to TRBD1. CDR3 in amino acids: CSVDRGGTDTQYF. DNA for the CDR3: TGCAGCGTCGACAGGGGTGGTACAGATACGCAGTATTTT.